This TCR beta chain came from a study of cytomegalovirus exposure and HLA in healthy donors (dated by TCRdb to about 2017). Turning to the overall study: In an earlier analysis of some 610 of the donors, 276 Gb of sequence data and approximately 120 million unique TCR beta sequences from 180 million or so T cells were reported. High-throughput TCR immunosequencing, statistical association of individual TCRs with disease status, and machine learning were combined to predict cytomegalovirus infection status. The later analysis used no new phenotypic data to find candidate immune exposures, relying instead on TCR beta sequences and their occurrence across donors. The T cell repertoires of some 700 subjects were profiled by immunosequencing and related to cytomegalovirus serostatus. An early release covering about 600 HLA-typed donors comprised roughly 300 gigabases of sequencing data and approximately 85 million unique TCR sequences. Genome-wide SNP genotypes for about 55% of the 666 donors were used in a later genetic analysis, which treated that subset as a discovery cohort. On average, roughly 240,000 unique TCR beta nucleotide sequences were sequenced per donor among a few hundred genotyped donors of the cohort, with 15% to 20% of those sequences being non-productive. Every discovery cohort repertoire had been produced on one sequencing platform. Typing coverage differed by locus: A, B, C, DRB1 and DQB1 were typed in roughly 620-630 donors, DQA1 in around 500, DPA1 in roughly 590, and DPB1 in 400 to 490. Of the roughly 420 genotyped donors, 75% to 85% were placed in the genetic ancestry cluster associated with self-reported Caucasian donors. An earlier analysis of 587 of the donors used high-throughput TCR beta sequencing to judge whether each TCR beta V gene segment behaved as functional or pseudogenic. Class I and class II HLA loci were covered by the typing at four-digit resolution. Donor age, sex, ethnicity and CMV serostatus were compiled together with the repertoire data. The study was designed to test whether signatures of past pathogen exposure could be identified by cataloging public T cell receptors. A later analysis re-analyzed previously published TCR beta repertoires from hundreds of donors and added high-resolution HLA genotyping to study TCR occurrence patterns. Along with the approximately 620-subject first cohort, a separate validation cohort of some 130 different subjects was used. Roughly 5 DR-DQ haplotypes were handled as single units for association and clustering, since linkage in the cohort was strong. Overall study results and their limits: A later genetic analysis associated a missense DCLRE1C variant with V-gene and J-gene trimming of TCR beta chains, and an independent cohort replicated the association. Some IMGT-functional V segments, including TRBV6-2 and TRBV6-3, could not be distinguished by the 87-base-pair reads and were therefore excluded. Most TCR sequences were observed very rarely across donors, whereas some public TCRs were present in many individuals. A further reported finding was that TCR beta sequences accurately predicted the HLA-A and HLA-B alleles for most subjects in the first cohort. Compared with equally common non-associated chains, HLA-associated TCR beta chains in a later analysis were more clonally expanded and had lower generation probabilities. The study gave a list of about 150 TCR beta chains associated with cytomegalovirus. Strong co-occurrence of HLA alleles, especially DR and DQ, made assigning TCR associations to individual alleles difficult. Only TCR beta chains were sequenced in this cohort, and the absence of alpha or paired-chain data limited detectable features. According to a later analysis, TCR association rates differed among HLA loci, with DRB1 alleles showing the most associated TCRs and HLA-C alleles showing the fewest. A cluster of highly shared sequence variants was judged likely to be a technical artifact of the sequencing pipeline. In vitro tests confirmed that a few of the cytomegalovirus-associated TCR beta chains recognize cytomegalovirus antigens. Correlated functional status among segregating V segments might reflect linkage disequilibrium, but an unknown experimental factor could not be ruled out. The only immune exposure information available for the cohort was CMV serostatus. Presence/absence analyses assumed roughly uniform sequencing depth across donors, an assumption that may not hold. In both the original and validation cohorts, the classifier was reported to diagnose cytomegalovirus status with high specificity and sensitivity. In a later analysis, more than 15,000 TCR beta sequences were associated with specific HLA alleles at a false discovery rate of 0.05. Because counts were too low, some 17 rarely observed V segments, including chromosome 9 orphons, were left out of the earlier analysis of several hundred of the donors. According to a later genetic analysis, donors in an Asian-associated ancestry cluster had fewer N-insertions in productive TCRs than the approximately 670-donor mean. According to a later analysis, parvovirus B19, influenza, CMV and Epstein-Barr virus appeared linked to several top co-occurrence clusters. In a later analysis, most CMV-associated TCR beta chains were found to appear HLA-restricted, with HLA associations seemingly driven largely by CMV exposure. Broadly in line with IMGT annotations, most TCR beta V segments showed up in productive rearrangements about 87% or about 30% of the time in an earlier analysis of several hundred of the donors. The authors suggested that the approach could potentially be generalized to other disease states and immunological phenotypes. HLA typing was unavailable for some donors at each locus, so association tests used only the typed subset.

The library was built by means of the immunoSEQ multiplex PCR assay. The multiplex PCR relied on a mix of 60 forward primers for TCR Vbeta segments and 13 reverse primers for TCR Jbeta segments. The CDR3 region of rearranged TCR beta genes was amplified from genomic DNA with a multiplex PCR assay. Amplified TCR beta libraries were sequenced as 87-base-pair reads on the Illumina HiSeq System. Concerning the study's data processing: Across the 700 or so repertoires, a later analysis counted roughly 84 million unique TCR beta chains, roughly 11 million of which were shared by at least two donors. Raw reads were error-corrected and collapsed into unique sequences with a nearest-neighbor algorithm that merged closely related sequences to remove PCR and sequencing errors. V, D and J gene segments were assigned by aligning CDR3 sequences to IMGT reference sequences. For a sequence to be retained, a match of at least six nucleotides to both a V gene segment and a J gene segment was required. A rearrangement was called productive if the CDR3 had no stop codons and remained in frame with V and J, and every other rearrangement was called non-productive. Following IMGT convention, CDR3 was defined as the stretch from the second conserved V-encoded cysteine up to the conserved J-encoded phenylalanine. The earlier analysis of 500 to 750 of the donors excluded any sequence lacking an unambiguous match to a single V gene segment. An earlier analysis of several hundred of the donors classified V segments as functional when productive rearrangements were above 56.7% and as segregating when the standard deviation between donors was above 5%. A statistical classification framework was built for diagnosing cytomegalovirus status from the catalog of TCR beta chain sequences. V and J gene assignment, in a later analysis, came from comparing TCR nucleotide sequences with IMGT/GENE-DB human TR gene sequences. In a later analysis, CDR3 sequences and most-parsimonious VDJ recombination scenarios were assigned using the TCRdist pipeline. A later analysis defined each TCR beta chain by its CDR3 amino acid sequence plus V-gene family, and excluded reads lacking a unique V-gene family. To address suspected cross-contamination and a sequencing artifact, a later analysis removed around 600 highly shared, low-generation-probability nucleotide sequences. In a later analysis, a clonal expansion index for each public chain was calculated from normalized within-repertoire ranks of inferred template counts. Generation probabilities in a later analysis came from a VDJ recombination model fitted to out-of-frame rearrangements, and those results were checked against IGoR. In a later analysis, TCR-TCR, TCR-HLA and TCR-CMV co-occurrence was scored with hypergeometric tests, and a repertoire-size bias correction was applied to TCR pairs. False discovery rates were estimated in a later analysis by permuting HLA or CMV assignments 20 times. A later analysis grouped co-occurring TCRs with DBSCAN, adding TCRdist sequence similarity when clustering within HLA-allele-positive subsets. Co-occurrence clustering excluded repertoires with fewer than 30,000 or more than 120,000 public chains, plus five with anomalous nucleotide sharing. In its TCRdb copy, this immuneACCESS table keeps in-frame sequences only and misses some clones. Where compared with another copy, unresolved V genes explain less than half of these, and the others have no known cause. From that table come the V and J calls and clone size; the DNA was used to work out D and trimming. The sample includes 40,000 to 55,000 clones, with over 70% observed a single time. About 7.8% of the sample is held by the ten biggest clonotypes.

This clone has just a few counts. Its antigen is not yet known. No base-level quality is on record; no much larger clone is a single base apart. The CDR3 sequence holds 13 residues, the cysteine and phenylalanine included. Only the CDR3 region is kept as DNA, spanning 39 bases read in frame from base 1. Here V drops 5 bases and J drops 3 bases, and the junction holds 3 bases not matched to any gene. Taken from the germline V gene, the CDR1 and CDR2 loops are MNHEY and SVGAGI. The cohort consisted of hundreds of healthy bone marrow donors. At the time of sampling, every cohort member was nominally healthy, though immune exposures that went unrecorded were likely present. The donor tested CMV seropositive, placing the donor among the roughly 300 seropositive members of the cohort. A peripheral blood sample was collected from each donor, and TCR beta sequencing was performed on peripheral blood mononuclear cells. Genomic DNA was extracted from the blood cell samples with the Qiagen DNeasy Blood Extraction Kit.

This TCR was recovered from a man younger than 45 in good health and CMV-seropositive. The chain uses TRBV6-5 and TRBJ2-7, with 8 bases aligning to TRBD1. Sequencing input: PBMCs. For the CDR3, the sequence is CASSRGQGYEQYF. The nucleotide sequence is TGTGCCAGCAGTCGCGGACAGGGCTACGAGCAGTACTTC.